The next 5 T cell receptor beta chains were all read from a single sample in a study of cytomegalovirus exposure and HLA in healthy donors. The PCR made use of 60 Vbeta and 13 Jbeta primers. The repertoire was sequenced with immunoSEQ multiplex PCR; TCRdb's copy has only in-frame clones and lacks some. Of 50,000 to 55,000 clones listed, around 82% were seen once; the top ten hold 2.5%. Sequences were obtained from PBMCs. The receptors originated from a boy aged 10-17 years in good health and CMV-seropositive.

The chain carries TRBV6-1 and TRBJ2-2, with 8 bases fitting TRBD1. V shed 3 bases, J shed 7 bases, and the junction held 7 bases outside the gene matches. CDR3 length: 15 residues. CDR1 is MNHNS, CDR2 SASEGT, per germline. The CDR3 spells CASSEGQVLVGELFF. In nucleotides, the CDR3 is TGTGCCAGCAGTGAGGGACAGGTTTTAGTCGGGGAGCTGTTTTTT.

This sequence joins TRBV4-2 and TRBJ1-4; D is possibly TRBD1 (5 bases). V was trimmed by 0 bases and J by 5 bases, leaving 13 bases between them. Germline CDR1 LGHNA, CDR2 YNFKEQ. CDR3 size: 16 residues. CDR3 amino acids: CASSQDLTGLNEKLFF. For the CDR3, the DNA is TGTGCCAGCAGCCAAGATTTGACGGGACTGAATGAAAAACTGTTTTTT.

The rearrangement uses TRBV4-1 and TRBJ1-1; TRBD1 matches at 7 bases. V trimming: 4 bases; J trimming: 1 base; junction bases outside the gene matches: 3. Germline CDR1 and CDR2: MGHRA and YSYEKL. The CDR3 has 14 amino acids. The CDR3 nucleotides read TGCGCCAGCAGCCCAGGGGGAGGGAACACTGAAGCTTTCTTT. Amino acids: CASSPGGGNTEAFF.

The gene calls are TRBV6-5 and TRBJ1-1; maybe TRBD1 (5 bases). The CDR3 has 13 amino acids. The germline V gene encodes CDR1 MNHEY and CDR2 SVGAGI. V gave up 7 bases and J gave up 4 bases, with 13 bases separating them. In DNA form, the CDR3 reads TGTGCCAGCAAGGGGCTTAGGAGCACTGAAGCTTTCTTT. Translating gives CASKGLRSTEAFF.

V usage is TRBV6-5 and J usage is TRBJ2-1; 8 bases map to TRBD2. The germline V gene has CDR1 MNHEY and CDR2 SVGAGI. The CDR3 totals 15 residues. V dropped 6 bases and J dropped 6; count of bases not matched to a gene: 10. CDR3 sequence: CASRIPGLGFNEQFF. The DNA of the CDR3 is TGTGCCAGCAGGATTCCGGGACTAGGCTTCAATGAGCAGTTCTTC.